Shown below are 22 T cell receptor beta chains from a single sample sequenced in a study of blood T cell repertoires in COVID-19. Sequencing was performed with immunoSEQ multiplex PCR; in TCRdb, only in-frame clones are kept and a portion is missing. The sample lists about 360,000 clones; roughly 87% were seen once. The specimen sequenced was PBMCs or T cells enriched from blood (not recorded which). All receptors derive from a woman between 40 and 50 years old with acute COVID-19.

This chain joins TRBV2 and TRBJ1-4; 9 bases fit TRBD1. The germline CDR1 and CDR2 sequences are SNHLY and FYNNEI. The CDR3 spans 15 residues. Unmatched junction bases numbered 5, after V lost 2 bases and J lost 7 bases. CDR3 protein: CASSEWGTGSEKLFF. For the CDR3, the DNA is TGTGCCAGCAGTGAATGGGGGACAGGGAGTGAAAAACTGTTTTTT.

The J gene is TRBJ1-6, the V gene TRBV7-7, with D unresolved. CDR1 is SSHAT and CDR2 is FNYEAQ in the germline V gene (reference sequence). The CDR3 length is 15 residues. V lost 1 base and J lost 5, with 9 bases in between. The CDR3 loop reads CASSLGTGNNSPLHF. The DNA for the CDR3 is TGTGCCAGCAGCTTAGGAACGGGGAATAATTCACCCCTCCACTTT.

The CDR3 DNA reads as TGCGCCAGCAGCTTGGATCGGGAGTACGAGCAGTACTTC. It codes for CASSLDREYEQYF. The chain joins TRBV5-1 to TRBJ2-7, with D tentatively TRBD2 (6 bases). The germline CDR1 and CDR2 sequences are SGHRS and YFSETQ. CDR3 length equals 13 residues. V was shortened by 0 bases and J by 4 bases, with 8 bases between the two germline ends. Filled out from reference TRBV5-1 and TRBJ2-7, the complete variable domain reads KAGVTQTPRYLIKTRGQQVTLSCSPISGHRSVSWYQQTPGQGLQFLFEYFSETQRNKGNFPGRFSGRQFSNSRSEMNVSTLELGDSALYLCASSLDREYEQYFGPGTRLTVT.

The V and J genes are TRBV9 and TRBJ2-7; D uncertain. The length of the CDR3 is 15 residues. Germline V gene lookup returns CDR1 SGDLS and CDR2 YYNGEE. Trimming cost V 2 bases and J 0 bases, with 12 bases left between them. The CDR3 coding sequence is TGTGCCAGCAGCGTGGGCTCCTCCGTCTCCTACGAGCAGTACTTC. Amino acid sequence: CASSVGSSVSYEQYF.

CDR3 sequence: CSVEEAFYGYTF. In DNA form, the CDR3 reads TGCAGCGTTGAAGAGGCATTCTATGGCTACACCTTC. The chain recombines TRBV29-1 with TRBJ1-2; D call uncertain. The CDR3 extends over 12 amino acids. V gave up 0 bases and J gave up 4 bases, with 6 bases separating them. From germline, CDR1 is SQVTM and CDR2 ANQGSEA. The full variable domain, rest sourced from reference TRBV29-1 and TRBJ1-2, is SAVISQKPSRDICQRGTSLTIQCQVDSQVTMMFWYRQQPGQSLTLIATANQGSEATYESGFVIDKFPISRPNLTFSTLTVSNMSPEDSSIYLCSVEEAFYGYTFGSGTRLTVV.

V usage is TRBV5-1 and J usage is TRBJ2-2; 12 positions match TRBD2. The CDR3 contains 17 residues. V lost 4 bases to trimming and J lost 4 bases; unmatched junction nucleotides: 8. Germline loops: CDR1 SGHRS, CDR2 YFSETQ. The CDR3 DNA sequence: TGCGCCAGCAGCCCGAACCCGACTAGCGGGGGCACCGGGGAGCTGTTTTTT. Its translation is CASSPNPTSGGTGELFF.

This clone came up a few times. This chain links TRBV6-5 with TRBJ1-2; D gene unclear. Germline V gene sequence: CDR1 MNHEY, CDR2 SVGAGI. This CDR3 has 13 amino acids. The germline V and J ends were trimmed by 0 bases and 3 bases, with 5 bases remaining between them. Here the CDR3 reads CASSYSVDYGYTF. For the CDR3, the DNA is TGTGCCAGCAGTTACTCCGTAGACTATGGCTACACCTTC.

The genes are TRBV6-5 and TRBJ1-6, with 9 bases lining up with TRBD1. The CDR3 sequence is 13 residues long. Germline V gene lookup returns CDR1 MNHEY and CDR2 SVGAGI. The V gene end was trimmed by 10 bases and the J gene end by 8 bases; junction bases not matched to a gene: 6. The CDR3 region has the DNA TGTGCCACAAACAGGGGGCGGGATTCACCCCTCCACTTT. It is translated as CATNRGRDSPLHF.

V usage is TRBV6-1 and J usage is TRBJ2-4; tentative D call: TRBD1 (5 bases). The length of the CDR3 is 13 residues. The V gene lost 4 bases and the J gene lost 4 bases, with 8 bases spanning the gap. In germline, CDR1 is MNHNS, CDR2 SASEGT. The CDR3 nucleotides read TGTGCCAGCAGTGCAGGGCTAAAAAACATTCAGTACTTC. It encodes CASSAGLKNIQYF.

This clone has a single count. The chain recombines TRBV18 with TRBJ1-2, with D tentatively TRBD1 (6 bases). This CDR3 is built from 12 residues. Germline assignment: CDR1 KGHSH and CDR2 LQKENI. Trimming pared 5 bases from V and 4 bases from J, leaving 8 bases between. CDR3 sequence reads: CASSTDSYGYTF. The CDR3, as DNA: TGTGCCAGCTCAACGGACAGCTATGGCTACACCTTC.

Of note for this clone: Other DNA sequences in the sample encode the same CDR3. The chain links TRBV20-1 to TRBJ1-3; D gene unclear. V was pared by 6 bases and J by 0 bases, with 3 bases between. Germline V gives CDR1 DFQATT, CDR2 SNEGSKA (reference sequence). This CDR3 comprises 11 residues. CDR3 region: CSAYSGNTIYF. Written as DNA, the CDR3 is TGCAGTGCCTACTCTGGAAACACCATATATTTT.

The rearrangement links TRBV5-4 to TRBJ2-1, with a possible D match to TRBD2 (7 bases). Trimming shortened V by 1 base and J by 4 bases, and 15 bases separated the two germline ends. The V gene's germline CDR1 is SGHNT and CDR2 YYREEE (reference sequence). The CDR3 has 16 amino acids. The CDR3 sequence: CASSLQGGGYYNEQFF. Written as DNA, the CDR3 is TGTGCCAGCAGCTTGCAAGGCGGGGGCTATTACAATGAGCAGTTCTTC.

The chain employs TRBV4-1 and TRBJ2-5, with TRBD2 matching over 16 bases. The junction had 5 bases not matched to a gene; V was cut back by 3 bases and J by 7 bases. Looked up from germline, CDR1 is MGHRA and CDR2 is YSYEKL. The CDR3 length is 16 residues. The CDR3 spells CASSQGLAGGPGTQYF. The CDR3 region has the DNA TGCGCCAGCAGCCAGGGACTAGCGGGGGGGCCTGGGACCCAGTACTTC.

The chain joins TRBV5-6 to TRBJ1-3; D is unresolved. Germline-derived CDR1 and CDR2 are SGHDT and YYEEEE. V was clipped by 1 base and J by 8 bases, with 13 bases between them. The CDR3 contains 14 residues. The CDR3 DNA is TGTGCCAGCAGCTTGACAGATATCCCGGACACCATATATTTT. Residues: CASSLTDIPDTIYF.

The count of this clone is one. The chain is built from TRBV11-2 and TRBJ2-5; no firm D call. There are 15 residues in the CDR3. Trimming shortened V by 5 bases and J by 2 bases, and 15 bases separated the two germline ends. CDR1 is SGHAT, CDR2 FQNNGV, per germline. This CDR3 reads CASSNLGKYQETQYF. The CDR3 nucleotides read TGTGCCAGCAGCAACCTAGGAAAGTATCAAGAGACCCAGTACTTC.

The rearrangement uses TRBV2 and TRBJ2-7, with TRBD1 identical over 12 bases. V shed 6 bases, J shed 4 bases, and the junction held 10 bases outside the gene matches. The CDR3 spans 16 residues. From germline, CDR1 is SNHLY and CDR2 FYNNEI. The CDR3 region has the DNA TGTGCCAGCAGCAAAAGACCGGGACAGGGGGCTTACGAGCAGTACTTC. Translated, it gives CASSKRPGQGAYEQYF.

The CDR3 DNA is TGCGCCAGCAGCCAACCCCGGGGACAGGGGGATTCACCCCTCCACTTT. As protein: CASSQPRGQGDSPLHF. The chain combines TRBV4-1 with TRBJ1-6, with 11 positions matching TRBD1. After removal of 2 bases from V and 8 bases from J, the junction contained 5 bases not matched to a gene. Germline V CDR1 and CDR2: MGHRA, YSYEKL. The CDR3 runs to 16 residues.

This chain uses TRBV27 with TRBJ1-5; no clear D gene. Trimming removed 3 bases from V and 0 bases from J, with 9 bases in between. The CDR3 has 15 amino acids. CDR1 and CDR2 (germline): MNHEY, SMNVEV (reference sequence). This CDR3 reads CASSLYSHSNQPQHF. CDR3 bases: TGTGCCAGCAGTTTGTATAGCCATAGCAATCAGCCCCAGCATTTT.

CDR3 DNA: TGTGCCACCAGTACTGGACAGGGTTACAATGAGCAGTTCTTC. It translates to CATSTGQGYNEQFF. The chain joins TRBV24-1 to TRBJ2-1; 8 bases agree with TRBD1. Trimming cost V 6 bases and J 4 bases; bases outside gene matches: 4. This CDR3 comprises 14 residues. CDR1 and CDR2 from the germline V gene are KGHDR and SFDVKD.

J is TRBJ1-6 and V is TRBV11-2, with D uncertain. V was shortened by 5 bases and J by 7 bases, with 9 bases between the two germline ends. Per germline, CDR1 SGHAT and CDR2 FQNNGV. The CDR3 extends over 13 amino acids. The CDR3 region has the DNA TGTGCCAGCAGCCCTTCAGTAAATTCACCCCTCCACTTT. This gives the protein CASSPSVNSPLHF.

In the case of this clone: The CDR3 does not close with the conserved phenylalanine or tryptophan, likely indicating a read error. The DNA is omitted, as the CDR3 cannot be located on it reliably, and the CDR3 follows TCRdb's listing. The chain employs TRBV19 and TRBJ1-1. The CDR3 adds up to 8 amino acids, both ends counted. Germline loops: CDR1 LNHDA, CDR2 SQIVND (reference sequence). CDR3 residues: CASSIMTI.

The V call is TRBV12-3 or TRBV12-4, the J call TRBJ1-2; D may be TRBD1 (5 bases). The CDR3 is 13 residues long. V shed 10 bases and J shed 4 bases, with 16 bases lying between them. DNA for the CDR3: TGTGCCACCACTCCACAGGTTATCTATGGCTACACCTTC. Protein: CATTPQVIYGYTF.